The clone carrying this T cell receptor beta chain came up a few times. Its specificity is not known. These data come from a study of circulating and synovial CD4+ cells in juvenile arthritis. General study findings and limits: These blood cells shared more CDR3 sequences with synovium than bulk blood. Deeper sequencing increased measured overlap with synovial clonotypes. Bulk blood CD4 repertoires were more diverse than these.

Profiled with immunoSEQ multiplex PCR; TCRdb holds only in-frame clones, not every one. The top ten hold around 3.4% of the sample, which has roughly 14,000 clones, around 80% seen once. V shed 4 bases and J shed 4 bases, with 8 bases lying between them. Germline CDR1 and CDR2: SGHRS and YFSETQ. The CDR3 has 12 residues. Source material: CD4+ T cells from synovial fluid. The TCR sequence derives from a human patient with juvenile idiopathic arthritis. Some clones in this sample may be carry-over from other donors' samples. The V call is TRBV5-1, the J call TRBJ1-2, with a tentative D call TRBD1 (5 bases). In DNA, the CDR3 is TGCGCCAGCAGCCGGGACTTCTATGGCTACACCTTC. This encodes CASSRDFYGYTF.